The next 30 T cell receptor beta chains were all read from a single sample in a study of blood T cell repertoires in COVID-19. Assay: immunoSEQ multiplex PCR; the TCRdb copy retains only in-frame clones and omits some. The sample comprises almost 100,000 clones, approximately 89% of which are singletons, and about 9.3% rests with the top ten. The sequenced material came from peripheral blood. Every receptor here comes from a man between 45 and 60 years old with acute or convalescent COVID-19.

V usage is TRBV25-1 and J usage is TRBJ1-2; 7 bases fit TRBD1. This CDR3 has 15 residues. The germline gives CDR1 MGHDK, CDR2 SYGVNS. V shed 1 base and J 5 bases; nucleotides not matched to a gene: 7. CDR3 protein: CASSESDRSIYGYTF. CDR3 DNA sequence: TGTGCCAGCAGTGAATCGGACAGGAGCATATATGGCTACACCTTC.

The chain carries TRBV19 and TRBJ1-2, with 8 positions matching TRBD1. Germline trimming cut 8 bases from V and 4 bases from J; bases unmatched to any gene: 3. Germline CDR1 reads LNHDA; CDR2 reads SQIVND (reference sequence). There are 12 residues in the CDR3. The CDR3 is CASSDRAYGYTF. The CDR3 DNA reads TGTGCCAGTTCGGACAGGGCCTATGGCTACACCTTC.

The J gene is TRBJ1-1, the V gene TRBV7-9, with D hard to call. CDR3 length: 18 amino acids. From germline, CDR1 is SEHNR and CDR2 FQNEAQ (reference sequence). Trimming took 7 bases from V and 0 from J, leaving 24 bases between them. The CDR3 here is CASTTLAGLTIMNTEAFF. The CDR3 DNA sequence: TGTGCCAGCACGACCCTGGCGGGTCTCACCATCATGAACACTGAAGCTTTCTTT.

V is TRBV6-1 and J is TRBJ2-1, with D uncertain. The germline V and J ends were trimmed by 3 bases and 3 bases, with 12 bases remaining between them. CDR3 length: 15 amino acids. The V gene's germline CDR1 is MNHNS and CDR2 SASEGT. In DNA, the CDR3 is TGTGCCAGCAGTGATTTTCCGGAGTACTACAATGAGCAGTTCTTC. Protein: CASSDFPEYYNEQFF.

In DNA, the CDR3 is TGTGCCAGCACCCCGTCGGGGTGGGAGACCCAGTACTTC. Amino acid sequence: CASTPSGWETQYF. This rearrangement joins TRBV2 to TRBJ2-5; perhaps TRBD2 as D (5 bases). Trimming shortened V by 7 bases and J by 5 bases, and 14 bases separated the two germline ends. The CDR3 is 13 amino acids. Germline V gene lookup returns CDR1 SNHLY and CDR2 FYNNEI.

The chain is built from TRBV19 and TRBJ2-1; 10 positions agree with TRBD1. Germline CDR1 reads LNHDA; CDR2 reads SQIVND (reference sequence). This CDR3 is 15 amino acids long. V lost 4 bases, J lost 2 bases, and 2 bases stayed unmatched. The CDR3 sequence is CASSTDRGTYNEQFF. For the CDR3, the DNA is TGTGCCAGTAGTACGGACAGGGGGACCTACAATGAGCAGTTCTTC.

This clone came up a few times. The CDR3 DNA follows: TGTGCCAGCAGCAGGGACAGTAACTATGGCTACACCTTC. Translated, it gives CASSRDSNYGYTF. The chain combines TRBV5-4 with TRBJ1-2; 7 bases match TRBD1. CDR3 length equals 13 residues. With 4 bases clipped from V and 1 base from J, the junction kept 1 base outside the gene matches. CDR1 and CDR2 from the germline V gene are SGHNT and YYREEE (reference sequence).

The V and J genes are TRBV30 and TRBJ1-2; tentative D call: TRBD1 (6 bases). The CDR3 is 13 amino acids. Looked up from germline, CDR1 is GTSNPN and CDR2 is SVGIG (reference sequence). The V end was cut by 4 bases, the J end by 4 bases, with 13 bases between. CDR3 sequence: CAWMVGAVYGYTF. The CDR3 nucleotides read TGTGCCTGGATGGTGGGGGCCGTCTATGGCTACACCTTC.

The chain recombines TRBV7-6 with TRBJ1-4; D possibly corresponds to TRBD1 (6 bases). The CDR3 has 15 amino acids. CDR1 SGHVS and CDR2 FNYEAQ come from the germline V gene. The V end was cut by 1 base, the J end by 7 bases, with 13 bases between. CDR3 sequence: CASSLEPGDGEKLFF. The CDR3 DNA is TGTGCCAGCAGCTTAGAGCCAGGGGACGGTGAAAAACTGTTTTTT. The whole variable domain, filled in from reference TRBV7-6 and TRBJ1-4, reads GAGVSQSPRYKVTKRGQDVALRCDPISGHVSLYWYRQALGQGPEFLTYFNYEAQQDKSGLPNDRFSAERPEGSISTLTIQRTEQRDSAMYRCASSLEPGDGEKLFFGSGTQLSVL.

The CDR3 DNA reads as TGTGCCAGCAGTGACACTAGCGCGGGTTACAATGAGCAGTTCTTC. It specifies CASSDTSAGYNEQFF. The chain combines TRBV6-4 with TRBJ2-1, with 7 bases fitting TRBD2. The CDR3 extends over 15 amino acids. Trimming took 2 bases from V and 4 from J; bases not matched to a gene: 5. Germline CDR1 and CDR2: MRHNA and SNTAGT.

The sample holds a few counts of this clone. This chain uses TRBV7-9 with TRBJ2-7; 12 bases are a match to TRBD2. Trimming at V came to 5 bases and at J to 4 bases, leaving 6 bases not matched to a gene. From germline, CDR1 is SEHNR and CDR2 FQNEAQ (reference sequence). The length of the CDR3 is 15 residues. The CDR3, as DNA: TGTGCCAGCAGCCGGGGGACTAGCGGGCCGTACGAGCAGTACTTC. Its protein product is CASSRGTSGPYEQYF.

The rearrangement links TRBV7-9 to TRBJ1-2; D possibly corresponds to TRBD1 (5 bases). The V end was cut by 5 bases, the J end by 0 bases, with 13 bases between. Germline CDR1 and CDR2: SEHNR and FQNEAQ (reference sequence). There are 15 residues in the CDR3. The CDR3 sequence: CASSPRPGTNYGYTF. The CDR3 coding sequence is TGTGCCAGCAGCCCACGGCCAGGGACTAACTATGGCTACACCTTC.

The chain employs TRBV6-5 and TRBJ2-2; D perhaps matches TRBD1 (6 bases). Trimming removed 7 bases at V and 4 bases at J, with 16 bases between. This CDR3 region has 15 residues. The V gene's germline CDR1 is MNHEY and CDR2 SVGAGI. The CDR3 loop is CASTRGSGITGELFF. Here the CDR3 DNA reads TGTGCCAGCACTAGGGGGAGCGGCATCACCGGGGAGCTGTTTTTT.

V gene TRBV6-6 combines with J gene TRBJ2-2; 14 bases match TRBD2. Germline trimming cut 6 bases from V and 5 bases from J; bases unmatched to any gene: 2. Germline V gene sequence: CDR1 MNHNY, CDR2 SVGAGI (reference sequence). The CDR3 consists of 15 residues. The CDR3 here is CASRTSGRDTGELFF. In DNA form, the CDR3 reads TGTGCCAGCAGGACTAGCGGGAGGGATACCGGGGAGCTGTTTTTT.

The chain joins TRBV28 to TRBJ2-3; the match to TRBD2 covers 7 bases. V dropped 4 bases and J dropped 3; count of bases not matched to a gene: 4. The CDR3 contains 14 residues. The germline V gene has CDR1 MDHEN and CDR2 SYDVKM. DNA of the CDR3: TGTGCCAGCAGTTCGACTAGCACGACAGATACGCAGTATTTT. The encoded protein is CASSSTSTTDTQYF.

The chain carries TRBV19 and TRBJ1-5, with unresolved D. The CDR3 spans 14 residues. The V gene lost 5 bases and the J gene lost 2 bases, with 10 bases spanning the gap. The germline V gene encodes CDR1 LNHDA and CDR2 SQIVND (reference sequence). As DNA, the CDR3 is TGTGCCAGTAGTGAGAGGGTTGGCAATCAGCCCCAGCATTTT. This translates into CASSERVGNQPQHF. Full variable domain (rest looked up from reference TRBV19 and TRBJ1-5): DGGITQSPKYLFRKEGQNVTLSCEQNLNHDAMYWYRQDPGQGLRLIYYSQIVNDFQKGDIAEGYSVSREKKESFPLTVTSAQKNPTAFYLCASSERVGNQPQHFGDGTRLSIL.

The V and J genes are TRBV6-1 and TRBJ2-3; TRBD2 might be the D (5 bases). Germline V gives CDR1 MNHNS, CDR2 SASEGT. V was clipped by 0 bases and J by 3 bases, with 19 bases between them. The length of the CDR3 is 18 residues. DNA for the CDR3: TGTGCCAGCAGTGAAGCAGGAATTCGCGGTAGGAGGACAGATACGCAGTATTTT. Protein product: CASSEAGIRGRRTDTQYF.

J is TRBJ2-7 and V is TRBV11-2; TRBD1 is a possible D gene (5 bases). This CDR3 region has 15 residues. V shed 5 bases and J shed 2 bases, with 16 bases lying between them. Germline V gene lookup returns CDR1 SGHAT and CDR2 FQNNGV. The CDR3 DNA sequence: TGTGCCAGCAGCACGGTTGGGGCGGACGCCTACGAGCAGTACTTC. It yields the protein CASSTVGADAYEQYF. Full variable domain (rest looked up from reference TRBV11-2 and TRBJ2-7): EAGVAQSPRYKIIEKRQSVAFWCNPISGHATLYWYQQILGQGPKLLIQFQNNGVVDDSQLPKDRFSAERLKGVDSTLKIQPAKLEDSAVYLCASSTVGADAYEQYFGPGTRLTVT.

The CDR3 DNA reads as TGTGCCAGCAGTGGTTGGGACAGGAGTTCGAAGGGTGACTACACCTTC. Amino acids: CASSGWDRSSKGDYTF. This sequence joins TRBV2 and TRBJ1-2; 8 bases map to TRBD1. The germline CDR1 and CDR2 sequences are SNHLY and FYNNEI. This CDR3 contains 16 residues. The junction had 17 bases not matched to a gene; V was cut back by 4 bases and J by 10 bases.

V gene TRBV15 combines with J gene TRBJ2-7; the match to TRBD1 covers 9 bases. This CDR3 contains 16 residues. Germline V gene data show CDR1 as LNHNV and CDR2 as YYDKDF (reference sequence). After removal of 3 bases from V and 4 bases from J, the junction contained 10 bases not matched to a gene. Here the CDR3 DNA reads TGTGCCACCAGCAGGACACTGGGACAGGGAGGGTACGAGCAGTACTTC. Protein product: CATSRTLGQGGYEQYF.

A single count supports this clone. The chain uses TRBV12-5 and TRBJ1-3; tentatively, D is TRBD1 (5 bases). Trimming removed 6 bases at V and 0 bases at J, with 6 bases between. In germline, CDR1 is LGHNT, CDR2 FRNRAP. This CDR3 is 13 amino acids long. DNA of the CDR3: TGTGCTAGTGGAGACAGCTCTGGAAACACCATATATTTT. Protein product: CASGDSSGNTIYF.

V is TRBV12-5 and J is TRBJ2-3, with 9 bases lining up with TRBD2. CDR1 is LGHNT, CDR2 FRNRAP, per germline. Trimming at V came to 10 bases and at J to 8 bases, leaving 10 bases not matched to a gene. This CDR3 spans 13 amino acids. The CDR3 sequence is CATSAGGIGTQYF. The DNA of the CDR3 is TGTGCTACCTCGGCGGGGGGGATAGGTACGCAGTATTTT. Full variable domain (rest looked up from reference TRBV12-5 and TRBJ2-3): DARVTQTPRHKVTEMGQEVTMRCQPILGHNTVFWYRQTMMQGLELLAYFRNRAPLDDSGMPKDRFSAEMPDATLATLKIQPSEPRDSAVYFCATSAGGIGTQYFGPGTRLTVL.

The chain combines TRBV29-1 with TRBJ2-7; TRBD1 might be the D (5 bases). V lost 4 bases and J lost 3, with 13 bases in between. This CDR3 is built from 13 residues. The germline CDR1 and CDR2 sequences are SQVTM and ANQGSEA. The CDR3 loop reads CSVVSGRDYEQYF. CDR3 DNA: TGCAGCGTTGTTTCGGGCAGGGACTACGAGCAGTACTTC.

The chain employs TRBV27 and TRBJ1-5; the match to TRBD1 covers 7 bases. The germline gives CDR1 MNHEY, CDR2 SMNVEV (reference sequence). Germline trimming cut 3 bases from V and 2 bases from J; bases unmatched to any gene: 7. The length of the CDR3 is 16 residues. CDR3 sequence (DNA): TGTGCCAGCAGTTTGGGATCGGACAGGCGCAATCAGCCCCAGCATTTT. Protein sequence: CASSLGSDRRNQPQHF.

The chain uses TRBV12-5 and TRBJ2-1, with TRBD1 as a possible D gene (5 bases). The CDR3 is made up of 14 amino acids. Trimming took 0 bases from V and 7 from J, leaving 10 bases between them. Germline CDR1 LGHNT, CDR2 FRNRAP. The CDR3 DNA reads as TGTGCTAGTGGTTTGGTACCGCCAGGGAATGAGCAGTTCTTC. Translation gives CASGLVPPGNEQFF. The whole variable domain, filled in from reference TRBV12-5 and TRBJ2-1, reads DARVTQTPRHKVTEMGQEVTMRCQPILGHNTVFWYRQTMMQGLELLAYFRNRAPLDDSGMPKDRFSAEMPDATLATLKIQPSEPRDSAVYFCASGLVPPGNEQFFGPGTRLTVL.

This sequence joins TRBV5-1 and TRBJ2-1, with 9 bases fitting TRBD2. CDR3 length: 16 amino acids. The V gene's germline CDR1 is SGHRS and CDR2 YFSETQ. V was pared by 0 bases and J by 7 bases, with 8 bases of the junction left unmatched. CDR3 in DNA: TGCGCCAGCAGCTTGGGGTCGCGGGAGGGCAGGAATGAGCAGTTCTTC. It specifies CASSLGSREGRNEQFF.

The rearrangement joins TRBV10-2 to TRBJ2-3; D is uncertain. V lost 4 bases, J lost 0 bases, and 8 bases lay in between. The CDR3 is 14 amino acids. The germline V gene has CDR1 WSHSY and CDR2 SAAADI. The CDR3 DNA reads as TGCGCCAGCAGTGCTAGATATAGCACAGATACGCAGTATTTT. As protein: CASSARYSTDTQYF.

This clone was seen only once. This rearrangement joins TRBV5-1 to TRBJ2-1; 7 nucleotides align to TRBD1. The germline CDR1 and CDR2 sequences are SGHRS and YFSETQ. The CDR3 runs 16 residues. The V and J ends lost 4 bases and 5 bases, in that order; junction bases with no gene match: 12. For the CDR3, the DNA is TGCGCCAGCAGCCAATCCCCGGGACAGATAAACAATGAGCAGTTCTTC. It encodes CASSQSPGQINNEQFF.

This clone has just a few counts. The V call is TRBV18, the J call TRBJ1-6; 7 nucleotides line up with TRBD1. The CDR3 contains 15 residues. With V trimmed by 3 bases and J by 7 bases, 6 bases remained unmatched. Germline CDR1 reads KGHSH; CDR2 reads LQKENI. The CDR3 nucleotides read TGTGCCAGCTCACCCCCAGGAGGGGGCAATTCACCCCTCCACTTT. Translation: CASSPPGGGNSPLHF.

The genes are TRBV19 and TRBJ2-6, with unresolved D. CDR1 and CDR2 (germline): LNHDA, SQIVND (reference sequence). V was clipped by 5 bases and J by 4 bases, with 9 bases between them. The CDR3 spans 14 residues. The CDR3 DNA reads as TGTGCCAGTAGTGCCGGGTCAGGGGCCAACGTCCTGACTTTC. Amino acid sequence: CASSAGSGANVLTF. The variable domain in full, with the rest retrieved from reference TRBV19 and TRBJ2-6, is DGGITQSPKYLFRKEGQNVTLSCEQNLNHDAMYWYRQDPGQGLRLIYYSQIVNDFQKGDIAEGYSVSREKKESFPLTVTSAQKNPTAFYLCASSAGSGANVLTFGAGSRLTVL.